The 28 T cell receptor beta chains listed next were all sequenced from one sample in a study of breast tumors, draining lymph nodes, adjacent tissues. TCRdb used MiXCR to reprocess the multiplex PCR reads, holding one entry per CDR3 protein. The sample has approximately 19,000 distinct CDR3 sequences; approximately 53% are singletons. Sequenced: breast tumor tissue. Receptors were obtained from a female donor with breast cancer. Some clones in this sample may be carry-over from other donors' samples.

By frequency in the sample, this clonotype is medium-sized. The rearrangement links TRBV11-2 to TRBJ2-1; 11 bases fit TRBD2. V lost 9 bases and J lost 12; bases outside the gene matches: 7. Germline V gene sequence: CDR1 SGHAT, CDR2 FQNNGV. CDR3 size: 12 residues. DNA of the CDR3: TGTGCCAGTACTAGCGGGAGAACGGGGCAGTTCTTC. Translated: CASTSGRTGQFF. Full variable domain (outside the CDR3, taken from reference TRBV11-2 and TRBJ2-1): EAGVAQSPRYKIIEKRQSVAFWCNPISGHATLYWYQQILGQGPKLLIQFQNNGVVDDSQLPKDRFSAERLKGVDSTLKIQPAKLEDSAVYLCASTSGRTGQFFGPGTRLTVL.

For this clonotype: Likely a read error: the CDR3 ends without its conserved phenylalanine or tryptophan. The gene calls are TRBV12-3 or TRBV12-4 and TRBJ2-5, with TRBD2 matching 11 bases. CDR3 size: 14 residues. V lost 5 bases and J lost 7; bases outside the gene matches: 6. The CDR3 region has the DNA TGTGCCAGCAGTCCACTAGCGGGAGTAGGGACCCAGTACCTC. Protein: CASSPLAGVGTQYL.

By its share, this clonotype is large. The V and J genes are TRBV13 and TRBJ2-7; a weak D match, TRBD1 (5 bases). The germline V and J ends were trimmed by 2 bases and 3 bases, with 14 bases remaining between them. The CDR3 has 15 residues. Looked up from germline, CDR1 is PRHDT and CDR2 is FYEKMQ (reference sequence). CDR3: CASSLRQGNIYEQYF. The CDR3 nucleotides are TGTGCCAGCAGCTTAAGGCAGGGCAACATCTACGAGCAGTACTTC. The full variable domain, rest sourced from reference TRBV13 and TRBJ2-7, is AAGVIQSPRHLIKEKRETATLKCYPIPRHDTVYWYQQGPGQDPQFLISFYEKMQSDKGSIPDRFSAQQFSDYHSELNMSSLELGDSALYFCASSLRQGNIYEQYFGPGTRLTVT.

The count of this clonotype is one. A read error may produce the germline difference seen at one junction end. The chain recombines TRBV7-3 with TRBJ2-1; 13 bases agree with TRBD2. In germline, CDR1 is SGHTA, CDR2 FQGTGA. The length of the CDR3 is 15 residues. CDR3 bases: TGTGCCAGCAGCTTAAGCGGGACTAGCGGGGTTGAGCAGCTCTTC. As protein: CASSLSGTSGVEQLF. Together with reference TRBV7-3 and TRBJ2-1, the CDR3 gives the full variable domain: GAGVSQTPSNKVTEKGKYVELRCDPISGHTALYWYRQSLGQGPEFLIYFQGTGAADDSGLPNDRFFAVRPEGSVSTLKIQRTERGDSAVYLCASSLSGTSGVEQLFGPGTRLTVL.

The chain joins TRBV2 to TRBJ2-3, with 7 nucleotides matching TRBD2. V dropped 5 bases and J dropped 4; count of bases not matched to a gene: 12. Looked up from germline, CDR1 is SNHLY and CDR2 is FYNNEI. CDR3 length: 16 amino acids. CDR3 protein: CASSPTRAGVADTQYF. In nucleotides, the CDR3 is TGTGCCAGCAGTCCCACGAGGGCGGGAGTGGCAGATACGCAGTATTTT.

This clonotype occurred many times. This rearrangement joins TRBV4-1 to TRBJ2-1, with D possibly TRBD2 on 6 matching bases. The CDR3 runs to 16 residues. The V end lost 4 bases, the J end lost 0 bases, and 13 bases lay between the germline ends. The germline V gene encodes CDR1 MGHRA and CDR2 YSYEKL. CDR3 sequence (DNA): TGCGCCAGCAGCCCGCCGGGACTGAGCTCCTACAATGAGCAGTTCTTC. It encodes CASSPPGLSSYNEQFF.

Relative to its sample, this clonotype is medium-sized. In DNA form, the CDR3 reads TGCAGTGCTAGCAGATACAATGAGCAGTTCTTC. The encoded protein is CSASRYNEQFF. This sequence joins TRBV20-1 and TRBJ2-1; no clear D gene. V lost 3 bases, J lost 4 bases, and 4 bases lay in between. Germline-derived CDR1 and CDR2 are DFQATT and SNEGSKA (reference sequence). This CDR3 has 11 amino acids.

Remarks on this clonotype: Lacking the conserved final phenylalanine or tryptophan, this CDR3 likely reflects a read error. The gene calls are TRBV30 and TRBJ2-7; D may be TRBD1 or TRBD2 (5 bases each). The germline gives CDR1 GTSNPN, CDR2 SVGIG (reference sequence). V dropped 6 bases and J dropped 6 bases, with 21 bases sitting between them. The CDR3 totals 14 residues. CDR3 residues: CACSTGQSLSEQYL. DNA of the CDR3: TGTGCCTGCTCAACGGGGCAGTCCCTCTCCGAGCAGTACCTC.

This clonotype showed up just once. The junction departs from the called germline gene at one end, perhaps through a read error. The chain combines TRBV3-1 with TRBJ1-3; D is perhaps TRBD1 (5 bases). Germline V CDR1 and CDR2: LGHDT, YNNKEL (reference sequence). CDR3 size: 14 residues. This CDR3 reads CPSSAPGTGNTIYF. DNA of the CDR3: TGCCCCAGCAGCGCACCAGGGACTGGAAACACCATATATTTT.

This clonotype was seen only a few times. The chain is built from TRBV3-1 and TRBJ1-1; TRBD1 agrees at 7 bases. Losses at the gene ends were 3 bases for V and 6 bases for J; bases not matched to a gene: 7. Germline CDR1 and CDR2: LGHDT and YNNKEL (reference sequence). The CDR3 totals 14 residues. CDR3 nucleotide sequence: TGTGCCAGCAGCCAGACCGACAGGGTCCCTGAAGCTTTCTTT. It codes for CASSQTDRVPEAFF.

This clonotype is medium-sized within its sample. The gene calls are TRBV5-1 and TRBJ2-1; D gene uncertain. The CDR3 is made up of 12 amino acids. V gave up 2 bases and J gave up 6 bases, with 6 bases separating them. The germline V gene has CDR1 SGHRS and CDR2 YFSETQ. This CDR3 is CASSFIGNEQFF. The CDR3 DNA sequence: TGCGCCAGCAGCTTCATAGGCAATGAGCAGTTCTTC. Full variable domain (missing parts from reference TRBV5-1 and TRBJ2-1): KAGVTQTPRYLIKTRGQQVTLSCSPISGHRSVSWYQQTPGQGLQFLFEYFSETQRNKGNFPGRFSGRQFSNSRSEMNVSTLELGDSALYLCASSFIGNEQFFGPGTRLTVL.

On this clonotype itself: The CDR3 does not end in the conserved phenylalanine or tryptophan, so this is likely a read error. The chain links TRBV6-4 to TRBJ1-2, with 7 positions matching TRBD1. CDR1 and CDR2 from the germline V gene are MRHNA and SNTAGT. The CDR3 is made up of 12 amino acids. In DNA, the CDR3 is TGTACCGGACAGGCCAGGGAAACTGGCTACACCTCC. This sequence encodes CTGQARETGYTS.

The gene calls are TRBV10-3 and TRBJ2-3, with 7 bases fitting TRBD2. With 5 bases clipped from V and 2 bases from J, the junction kept 7 bases outside the gene matches. This CDR3 contains 15 residues. Germline-derived CDR1 and CDR2 are ENHRY and SYGVKD. DNA for the CDR3: TGTGCCATCAGTCGGACTAGTAGACCCACAGATACGCAGTATTTT. This codes for CAISRTSRPTDTQYF.

In this sample, this clonotype turned up many times. This chain uses TRBV7-9 with TRBJ2-2; D not resolved. The V end lost 5 bases, the J end lost 5 bases, and 9 bases lay between the germline ends. The CDR3 is made up of 13 amino acids. The V gene's germline CDR1 is SEHNR and CDR2 FQNEAQ (reference sequence). CDR3 residues: CASSPSRTGELFF. The CDR3 region has the DNA TGTGCCAGCAGCCCTAGTAGGACCGGGGAGCTGTTTTTT.

This clonotype was seen at least ten times. V and J are TRBV5-8 and TRBJ2-7, with D perhaps TRBD2 (5 bases). Trimming stripped 4 bases from V and 2 bases from J, with 13 bases between. The germline CDR1 and CDR2 sequences are SGHTS and YDEGEE. This CDR3 region has 14 residues. In DNA form, the CDR3 reads TGTGCCAGCAGCCGGGAAGGAGGAGCCTACGAGCAGTACTTC. Translation gives CASSREGGAYEQYF.

This clonotype has ten or more counts. The chain recombines TRBV11-2 with TRBJ2-5; D unresolved. Deletions cut 1 base from V and 7 bases from J, with 13 bases between. This CDR3 has 14 amino acids. In germline, CDR1 is SGHAT, CDR2 FQNNGV. The CDR3 here is CASSLGVAEPTQYF. CDR3 nucleotide sequence: TGTGCCAGCAGCTTAGGGGTCGCGGAGCCGACCCAGTACTTC.

This clonotype was detected many times. The chain combines TRBV5-6 with TRBJ1-2; no clear D. This CDR3 contains 12 residues. In germline, CDR1 is SGHDT, CDR2 YYEEEE. V lost 2 bases to trimming and J lost 6 bases, with 8 bases between them. CDR3 sequence reads: CASSFKFNGYTF. CDR3 bases: TGTGCCAGCAGCTTTAAGTTTAATGGCTACACCTTC.

On this clonotype: No DNA is shown, since the ends of the CDR3 on it are uncertain; the CDR3 is the one TCRdb lists. The chain uses TRBV7-2 and TRBJ2-5; whether TRBD2, the table's D call, matches the DNA was not checked. Inclusive of both ends, the CDR3 amounts to 21 amino acids. Germline values: CDR1 SGHTA, CDR2 FQGNSA. The chain's CDR3 is CASSFYICGASLGAGEETQYF.

The chain uses TRBV7-2 and TRBJ2-1, with 13 bases identical to TRBD2. Germline V gene lookup returns CDR1 SGHTA and CDR2 FQGNSA. The CDR3 length is 15 residues. The V gene end was trimmed by 5 bases and the J gene end by 5 bases; junction bases not matched to a gene: 3. CDR3 DNA sequence: TGTGCCAGCAGCCTGACTAGCGGGAGGAACAATGAGCAGTTCTTC. This translates into CASSLTSGRNNEQFF.

This clonotype counts as medium-sized (0.01 to 0.1%). The chain is built from TRBV12-3 or TRBV12-4 and TRBJ2-3, with TRBD2 identical over 7 bases. CDR3 length: 15 residues. The V and J ends lost 4 bases and 4 bases, in that order; junction bases with no gene match: 8. The CDR3 region is CASSSGEGWADTQYF. CDR3 sequence (DNA): TGTGCCAGCAGTTCGGGGGAGGGCTGGGCAGATACGCAGTATTTT.

This chain joins TRBV7-2 and TRBJ2-1, with TRBD2 identical over 9 bases. Germline loops: CDR1 SGHTA, CDR2 FQGNSA. The V segment lost 3 bases and the J segment 5 bases; nucleotides outside the gene matches: 5. CDR3 length: 15 residues. The CDR3 nucleotides are TGTGCCAGCAGCTTCCTGGCGGGAGGGAACAATGAGCAGTTCTTC. Protein sequence: CASSFLAGGNNEQFF.

V usage is TRBV6-1 and J usage is TRBJ2-5, with 13 positions matching TRBD2. This CDR3 comprises 15 residues. Germline-derived CDR1 and CDR2 are MNHNS and SASEGT. V dropped 7 bases and J dropped 0; count of bases not matched to a gene: 2. The CDR3 bases are TGTGCCAGCATAGGGACTAGCGGGGACCAAGAGACCCAGTACTTC. This translates into CASIGTSGDQETQYF.

This clonotype was seen many times. This sequence joins TRBV11-3 and TRBJ2-1; D gene uncertain. The CDR3 covers 11 residues. Germline V gene data show CDR1 as SGHNT and CDR2 as YENEEA. Between the trimmed V and J ends, which lost 5 bases and 10 bases, there was a span of 9 bases. CDR3 sequence: CASSPDEEQFF. CDR3 bases: TGTGCCAGCAGCCCAGACGAAGAGCAGTTCTTC.

The V and J genes are TRBV6-5 and TRBJ2-5; 7 bases align to TRBD2. CDR1 and CDR2 from the germline V gene are MNHEY and SVGAGI. The length of the CDR3 is 14 residues. Unmatched junction bases numbered 3, after V lost 5 bases and J lost 0 bases. The DNA of the CDR3 is TGTGCCAGCAGTCTAAGCGGGGACCAAGAGACCCAGTACTTC. This gives the protein CASSLSGDQETQYF.

This clonotype was seen a single time. Since the CDR3 does not end with the conserved phenylalanine or tryptophan, this likely comes from a read error. It is unclear where the CDR3 begins or ends on the DNA, so no DNA is shown, and the CDR3 is as TCRdb lists it. The chain is built from TRBV7-8 and TRBJ2-5; the table names TRBD1, a call not compared with the DNA. The germline CDR1 and CDR2 sequences are SGHVS and FQNEAQ. Ends included, the CDR3 has 16 residues. The CDR3: CASSLGRESAGYTFGS.

The CDR3 DNA follows: TGTGCCAGCAGCCCGGGACTAGCGAGCACAGATACGCAGTATTTT. It specifies CASSPGLASTDTQYF. This chain links TRBV9 with TRBJ2-3, with 10 bases that match TRBD2. Germline V gene lookup returns CDR1 SGDLS and CDR2 YYNGEE. V shed 4 bases, J shed 0 bases, and the junction held 2 bases outside the gene matches. The CDR3 is 15 amino acids.

CDR3 loop: CASRQGVTQYF. The CDR3 DNA is TGTGCCAGCAGACAGGGGGTGACCCAGTACTTC. The J gene is TRBJ2-5, the V gene TRBV25-1; 8 positions agree with TRBD1. CDR1 is MGHDK, CDR2 SYGVNS, per germline. With V trimmed by 6 bases and J by 7 bases, 1 base remained unmatched. CDR3 size: 11 residues.

The chain uses TRBV20-1 and TRBJ2-7, with 9 bases aligning to TRBD1. Germline V lookup: CDR1 DFQATT, CDR2 SNEGSKA (reference sequence). Trimming cost V 7 bases and J 1 base; bases outside gene matches: 5. This CDR3 region has 13 residues. The chain's CDR3 is CSGPGTGSYEQYF. DNA of the CDR3: TGCAGTGGCCCAGGGACAGGGTCCTACGAGCAGTACTTC.